This T cell receptor (beta chain) is from a study of blood T cell repertoires in COVID-19. Study-wide background: Italy, Spain and the United States were the sources of the convalescent and acute COVID-19 samples.

Original analysis: Estimated nucleated cell counts came from reference gene primer amplification. Using immunoSEQ multiplex PCR, the repertoire was profiled, and TCRdb retains in-frame clones only, with some absent. V, J and clone size derive from that table, while D and trimming were established from the DNA sequence. The table has 150,000 to 200,000 clones, roughly nine tenths seen once. The specimen was peripheral blood. The receptor's source is a man between 65 and 80 years old with active or convalescent COVID-19.

CDR3 residues: CASSFRDRPGNEQFF. Here the CDR3 DNA reads TGTGCCAGTAGTTTCCGGGACAGGCCCGGTAATGAGCAGTTCTTC. The rearrangement links TRBV19 to TRBJ2-1, with TRBD1 matching 8 bases. V was pared by 5 bases and J by 7 bases, with 10 bases of the junction left unmatched. CDR3 length: 15 amino acids. Germline V lookup: CDR1 LNHDA, CDR2 SQIVND (reference sequence).